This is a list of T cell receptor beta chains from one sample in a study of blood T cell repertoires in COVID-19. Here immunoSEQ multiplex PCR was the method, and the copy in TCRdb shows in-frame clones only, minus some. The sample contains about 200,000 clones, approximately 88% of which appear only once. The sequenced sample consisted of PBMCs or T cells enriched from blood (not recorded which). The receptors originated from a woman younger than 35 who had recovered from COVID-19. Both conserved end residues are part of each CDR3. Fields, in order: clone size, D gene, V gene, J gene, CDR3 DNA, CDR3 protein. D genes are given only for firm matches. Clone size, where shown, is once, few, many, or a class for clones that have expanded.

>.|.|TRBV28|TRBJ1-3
TGTGCCAGCGGACTAGTTATCGACTCTGGAAACACCATATATTTT
CASGLVIDSGNTIYF
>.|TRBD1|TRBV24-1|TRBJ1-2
TGTGCCACCAGTGAGGCCGGGACAGCTCCCTATGGCTACACCTTC
CATSEAGTAPYGYTF
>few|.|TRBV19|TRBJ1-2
TGTGCCAGTAGTATGTTACTCGACATTGAATATGGCTACACCTTC
CASSMLLDIEYGYTF
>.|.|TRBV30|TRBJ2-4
TGTGCCTGGAGTCTACAGTCCAAAAACATTCAGTACTTC
CAWSLQSKNIQYF
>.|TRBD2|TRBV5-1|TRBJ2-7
TGCGCCAGCAGCCCCGACGGGGGACTATCCTACGAGCAGTACTTC
CASSPDGGLSYEQYF
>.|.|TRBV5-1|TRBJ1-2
TGCGCCAGCAGCCCGGGGTTAAGTGATGGCTACACCTTC
CASSPGLSDGYTF
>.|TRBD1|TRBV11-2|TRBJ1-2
TGTGCCAGCAGCCTCAATCCGGGACAGTCCTATGGCTACACCTTC
CASSLNPGQSYGYTF
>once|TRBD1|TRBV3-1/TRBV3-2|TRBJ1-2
TGTGCCAGCAGCCAAGGATGGGACAGTAACTATGGCTACACCTTC
CASSQGWDSNYGYTF
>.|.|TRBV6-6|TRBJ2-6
TGTGCCAGCAGTCCCGGGGGACGGGAGCTCTCAAGCCCCGGACGCCCTGGGGCCAACGTCCTGACTTTC
CASSPGGRELSSPGRPGANVLTF
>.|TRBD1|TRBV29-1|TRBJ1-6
TGCAGCGTCGCACAGGGGGCTAATTCACCCCTCCACTTT
CSVAQGANSPLHF
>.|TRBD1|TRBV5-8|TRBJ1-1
TGTGCCAGCAGCTTCTGGACAGGGTTGAACACTGAAGCTTTCTTT
CASSFWTGLNTEAFF
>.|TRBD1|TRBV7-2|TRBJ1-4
TGTGCCAGCAGCTTAGGACAGGGACCTGAAAAACTGTTTTTT
CASSLGQGPEKLFF
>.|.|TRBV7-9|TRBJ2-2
TGTGCCAGCAGCTTAGGGCACAGGGGACTAGTAATCCCCGGGGAGCTGTTTTTT
CASSLGHRGLVIPGELFF
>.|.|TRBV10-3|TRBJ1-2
TGTGCCATCAGGACACCCGGGCCGAGGGAGGGCTACACCTTC
CAIRTPGPREGYTF
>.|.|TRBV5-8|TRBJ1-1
TGTGCCAGCAGCTTGGAGGGAGGTACCACTGAAGCTTTCTTT
CASSLEGGTTEAFF
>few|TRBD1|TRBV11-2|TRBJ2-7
TGTGCCAGCAGCTTAGGAGGGACAGGGACCTACGAGCAGTACTTC
CASSLGGTGTYEQYF
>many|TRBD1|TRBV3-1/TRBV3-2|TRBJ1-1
TGTGCCAGCAGCCGTGGACAGGGCACTGAAGCTTTCTTT
CASSRGQGTEAFF
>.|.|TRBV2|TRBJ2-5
TGTGCCAGCCGGGGATTCGGAGAGACCCAGTACTTC
CASRGFGETQYF
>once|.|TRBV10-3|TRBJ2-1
TGTGCCATCGGAATTTCGACCGGGACTTACCGCACAATCAGCTCCTACAATGAGCAGTTCTTC
CAIGISTGTYRTISSYNEQFF
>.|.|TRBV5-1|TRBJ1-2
TGCGCCAGCAAGGGGGGGCCACCCAACTATGGCTACACCTTC
CASKGGPPNYGYTF
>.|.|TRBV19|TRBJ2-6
TGTGCCAGTAGTACAGGGGCCGGGGCCAACGTCCTGACTTTC
CASSTGAGANVLTF
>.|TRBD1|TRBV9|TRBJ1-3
TGTGCCAGCAGCGTAGCTGTAGGGGGCCATGGAAACACCATATATTTT
CASSVAVGGHGNTIYF
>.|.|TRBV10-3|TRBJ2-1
TGTGCCATCAGTGAGCAGGACTACAATGAGCAGTTCTTC
CAISEQDYNEQFF
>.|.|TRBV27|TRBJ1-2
TGTGCCAGCAGTTTATCGTTGTTTCAGGGCCTAAACTATGGCTACACCTTC
CASSLSLFQGLNYGYTF
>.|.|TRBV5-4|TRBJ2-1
TGTGCCAGCAGCTCACTGCGGGGCGATGAGCAGTTCTTC
CASSSLRGDEQFF
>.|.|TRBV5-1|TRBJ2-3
TGCGCCAGCAGCTTGGAAATAGATGGCACAGATACGCAGTATTTT
CASSLEIDGTDTQYF
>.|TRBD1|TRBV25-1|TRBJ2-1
TGTGCCAGCAGTGAATATCGAAGGGCAGGGGGCTGGAATGAGCAGTTCTTC
CASSEYRRAGGWNEQFF
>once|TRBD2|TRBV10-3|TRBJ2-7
TGTGCCATCAGTGTCGGGACTAGCGGGGGGGATTACGAGCAGTACTTC
CAISVGTSGGDYEQYF
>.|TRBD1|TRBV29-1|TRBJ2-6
TGCAGCGTTAGTCCCGGGACAGGGGACGGGGCCAACGTCCTGACTTTC
CSVSPGTGDGANVLTF
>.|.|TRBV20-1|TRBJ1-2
TGCAGTGCTAGTTCTTCCTATGGCTACACCTTC
CSASSSYGYTF
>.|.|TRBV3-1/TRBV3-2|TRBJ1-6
TGTGCCAGCAGCCAATCGAGAAAATACTCACCCCTCCACTTT
CASSQSRKYSPLHF
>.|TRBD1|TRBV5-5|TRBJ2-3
TGTGCCAGCAGCGCCACCGGGACAGGGACGGGGGATACGCAGTATTTT
CASSATGTGTGDTQYF
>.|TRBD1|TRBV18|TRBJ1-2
TGTGCCAGCTTACTCGTCGGACAGGGTCATAACTATGGCTACACCTTC
CASLLVGQGHNYGYTF
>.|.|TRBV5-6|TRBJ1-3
TGTGCCAGCAGCTTGGAGCGGGGTGGAAACACCATATATTTT
CASSLERGGNTIYF
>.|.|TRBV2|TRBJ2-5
TGTGCCAGCAGTGTTACACAGCAAGAGACCCAGTACTTC
CASSVTQQETQYF
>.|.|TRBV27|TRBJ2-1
TGTGCCAGCAGTTTAGCTGTCAGGAACAATGAGCAGTTCTTC
CASSLAVRNNEQFF
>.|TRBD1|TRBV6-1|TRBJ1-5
TGTGCCAGCAGTGAAGTTGAGACAGGGGCCGAAAGGGGACCCAATCAGCCCCAGCATTTT
CASSEVETGAERGPNQPQHF
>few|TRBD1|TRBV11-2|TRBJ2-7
TGTGCCAGCAGACTACAGGGGGCGTTCGACGAGCAGTACTTC
CASRLQGAFDEQYF
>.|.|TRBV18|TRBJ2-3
TGTGCCAGCTCACCAAAGGTCGGGGGGCGGCCCACAGATACGCAGTATTTT
CASSPKVGGRPTDTQYF
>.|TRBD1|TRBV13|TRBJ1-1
TGTGCCAGCCTCGACAGGGCGTCGAACACTGAAGCTTTCTTT
CASLDRASNTEAFF
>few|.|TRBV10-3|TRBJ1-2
TGTGCCATTAGCGGCAGGGAGGTTGATGGCTACACCTTC
CAISGREVDGYTF
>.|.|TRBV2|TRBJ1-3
TGTGCCAGCATGGTGCCGAGGAGAAACACCATATATTTT
CASMVPRRNTIYF
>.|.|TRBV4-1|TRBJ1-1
TGCGCCAGCAGCCAAAGGTCCAAAGGAGGGGACTCCATGAACACTGAAGCTTTCTTT
CASSQRSKGGDSMNTEAFF
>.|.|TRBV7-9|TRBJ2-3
TGTGCCAGCAGCTTTCGGGCTGGGGGGACAGATACGCAGTATTTT
CASSFRAGGTDTQYF
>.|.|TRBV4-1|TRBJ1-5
TGCGCCAGCAGCCAATTTTATAGCAATCAGCCCCAGCATTTT
CASSQFYSNQPQHF
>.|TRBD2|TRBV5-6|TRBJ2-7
TGTGCCAGCAGCTTCCCCCCCAAAGCGGGGTGGTCCTACGAGCAGTACTTC
CASSFPPKAGWSYEQYF
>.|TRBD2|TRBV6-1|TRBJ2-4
TGTGCCAGCAGTGAACTACTAGCGGGGGGGAACATTCAGTACTTC
CASSELLAGGNIQYF
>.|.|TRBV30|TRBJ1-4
TGTGCCTGGAGTACGGAGCCGAATGAAAAACTGTTTTTT
CAWSTEPNEKLFF
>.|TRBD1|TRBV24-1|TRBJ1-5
TGTGCCACCAGTCCGGGACAGTATAGCAATCAGCCCCAGCATTTT
CATSPGQYSNQPQHF
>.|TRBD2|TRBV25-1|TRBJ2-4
TGTGCCAGCAGTGATAGCGGGGGGCTAGCCAAAAACATTCAGTACTTC
CASSDSGGLAKNIQYF
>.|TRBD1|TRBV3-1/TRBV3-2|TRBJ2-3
TGTGCCAGCAGCCAGACAGGGAGTGCGAATACGCAGTATTTT
CASSQTGSANTQYF
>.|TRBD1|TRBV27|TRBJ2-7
TGTGCCACCAAAAACGGACAGGGGGGCCACGAGCAGTACTTC
CATKNGQGGHEQYF